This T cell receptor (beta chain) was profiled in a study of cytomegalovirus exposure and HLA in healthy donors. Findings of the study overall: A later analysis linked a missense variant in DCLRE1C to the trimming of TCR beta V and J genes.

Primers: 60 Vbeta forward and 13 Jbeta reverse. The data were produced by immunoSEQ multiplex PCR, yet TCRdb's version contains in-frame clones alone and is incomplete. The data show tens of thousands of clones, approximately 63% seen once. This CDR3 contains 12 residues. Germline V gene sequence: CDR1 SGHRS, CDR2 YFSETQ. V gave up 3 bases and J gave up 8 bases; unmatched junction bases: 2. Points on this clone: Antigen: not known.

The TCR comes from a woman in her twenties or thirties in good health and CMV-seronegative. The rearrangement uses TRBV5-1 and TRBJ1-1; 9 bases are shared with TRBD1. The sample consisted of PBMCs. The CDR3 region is CASSYTGGEAFF. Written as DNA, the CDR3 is TGCGCCAGCAGCTATACAGGGGGCGAAGCTTTCTTT.